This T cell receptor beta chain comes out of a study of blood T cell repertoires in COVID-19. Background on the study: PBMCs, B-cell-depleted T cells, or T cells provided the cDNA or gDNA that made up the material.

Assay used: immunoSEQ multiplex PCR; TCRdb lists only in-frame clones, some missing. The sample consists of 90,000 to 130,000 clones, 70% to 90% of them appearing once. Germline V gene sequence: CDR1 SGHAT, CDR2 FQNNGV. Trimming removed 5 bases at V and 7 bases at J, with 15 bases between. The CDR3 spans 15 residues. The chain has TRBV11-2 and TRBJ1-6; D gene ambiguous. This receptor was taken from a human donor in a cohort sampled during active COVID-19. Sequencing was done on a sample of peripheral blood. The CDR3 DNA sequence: TGTGCCAGCAGCCCCCCCACTGTAGCCAATTCACCCCTCCACTTT. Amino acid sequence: CASSPPTVANSPLHF. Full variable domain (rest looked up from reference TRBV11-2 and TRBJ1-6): EAGVAQSPRYKIIEKRQSVAFWCNPISGHATLYWYQQILGQGPKLLIQFQNNGVVDDSQLPKDRFSAERLKGVDSTLKIQPAKLEDSAVYLCASSPPTVANSPLHFGNGTRLTVT.